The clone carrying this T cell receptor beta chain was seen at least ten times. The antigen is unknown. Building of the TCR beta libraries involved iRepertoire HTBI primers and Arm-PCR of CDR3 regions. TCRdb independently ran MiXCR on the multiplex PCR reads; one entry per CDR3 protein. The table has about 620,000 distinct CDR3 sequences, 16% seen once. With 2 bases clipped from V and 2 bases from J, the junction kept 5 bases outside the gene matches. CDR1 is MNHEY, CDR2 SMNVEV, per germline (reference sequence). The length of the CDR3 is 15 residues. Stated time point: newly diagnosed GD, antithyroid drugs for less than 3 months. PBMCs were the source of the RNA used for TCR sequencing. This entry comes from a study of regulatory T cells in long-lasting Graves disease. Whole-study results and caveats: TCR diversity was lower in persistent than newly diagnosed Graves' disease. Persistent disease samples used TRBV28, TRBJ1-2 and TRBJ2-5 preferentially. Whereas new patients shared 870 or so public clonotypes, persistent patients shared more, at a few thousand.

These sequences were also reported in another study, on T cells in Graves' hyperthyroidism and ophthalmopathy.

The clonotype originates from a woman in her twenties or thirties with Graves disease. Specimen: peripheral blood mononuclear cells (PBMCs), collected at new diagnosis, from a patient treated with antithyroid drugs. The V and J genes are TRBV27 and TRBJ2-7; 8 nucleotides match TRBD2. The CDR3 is CASSLRSGGPYEQYF. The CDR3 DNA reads TGTGCCAGCAGTTTAAGGTCGGGAGGGCCCTACGAGCAGTACTTC.